This T cell receptor beta chain was observed in a study of blood T cell repertoires in COVID-19. Study-wide context: Material from acute and convalescent COVID-19 was sourced from the United States, Italy and Spain. From T cells, B-cell-depleted T cells, or PBMCs came the material, which was cDNA or gDNA.

Original methodology: Amplified reference gene primers provided the basis for estimating nucleated cell counts. Generated by immunoSEQ multiplex PCR, the TCRdb table keeps only in-frame clones and is missing some. V and J calls and clone size follow that table, whereas D and trimming were derived from the DNA. The data show tens of thousands of clones, with around 80% seen just once and approximately 15% held by the top ten. This clone was found a few times. The receptor was derived from an elderly woman with active or convalescent COVID-19. Sequencing was carried out using peripheral blood.

CDR3 amino acids: CASSSLAAETQYF. In DNA, the CDR3 is TGCGCCAGCAGCTCGCTAGCGGCAGAGACCCAGTACTTC. The chain employs TRBV5-1 and TRBJ2-5; TRBD2 aligns across 7 bases. CDR1 and CDR2 (germline): SGHRS, YFSETQ. Trimming removed 3 bases from V and 4 bases from J; junction bases left unmatched: 3. CDR3 length: 13 residues.